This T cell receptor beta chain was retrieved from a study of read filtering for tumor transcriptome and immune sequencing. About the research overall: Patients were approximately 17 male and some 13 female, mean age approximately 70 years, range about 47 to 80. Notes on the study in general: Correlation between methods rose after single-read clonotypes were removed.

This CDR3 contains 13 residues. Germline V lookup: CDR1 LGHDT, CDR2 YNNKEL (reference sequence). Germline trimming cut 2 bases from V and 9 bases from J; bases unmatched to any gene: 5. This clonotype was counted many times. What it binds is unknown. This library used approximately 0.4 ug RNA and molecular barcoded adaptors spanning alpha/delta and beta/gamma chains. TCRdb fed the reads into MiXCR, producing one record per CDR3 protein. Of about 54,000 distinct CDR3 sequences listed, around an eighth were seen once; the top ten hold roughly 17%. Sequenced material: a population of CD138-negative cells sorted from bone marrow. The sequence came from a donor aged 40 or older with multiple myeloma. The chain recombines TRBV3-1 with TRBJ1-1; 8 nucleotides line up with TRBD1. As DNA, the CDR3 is TGTGCCAGCAGCCAAAAAGGACAGGGCCAAGCTTTCTTT. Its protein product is CASSQKGQGQAFF.